Presented here are 17 T cell receptor beta chains from one specimen sequenced in a study of cytomegalovirus exposure and HLA in healthy donors. Assay: immunoSEQ multiplex PCR; the TCRdb copy retains only in-frame clones and omits some. The table records 120,000 to 150,000 clones, roughly 90% of them present only once. Sequencing input: PBMCs. The receptors were gathered from a young man in good health and CMV-seronegative.

The V call is TRBV6-5, the J call TRBJ2-3; possibly TRBD2 for D (6 bases). The germline V gene encodes CDR1 MNHEY and CDR2 SVGAGI. V was trimmed by 0 bases and J by 2 bases, leaving 12 bases between them. The CDR3 has 16 residues. CDR3 amino acids: CASSYSGRPNTDTQYF. The CDR3 bases are TGTGCCAGCAGTTACTCAGGGAGGCCCAACACAGATACGCAGTATTTT.

This chain uses TRBV11-3 with TRBJ2-1; tentatively, D is TRBD2 (6 bases). This CDR3 comprises 16 residues. V was shortened by 3 bases and J by 8 bases, with 20 bases between the two germline ends. Germline V gene lookup returns CDR1 SGHNT and CDR2 YENEEA. CDR3 sequence: CASSFFPTGEGDEQFF. In nucleotides, the CDR3 is TGTGCCAGCAGCTTCTTCCCGACGGGAGAAGGGGATGAGCAGTTCTTC.

This chain uses TRBV5-4 with TRBJ2-7, with 13 bases fitting TRBD2. The germline V gene has CDR1 SGHNT and CDR2 YYREEE (reference sequence). CDR3 length: 17 amino acids. V was pared by 5 bases and J by 3 bases, with 11 bases of the junction left unmatched. CDR3 sequence reads: CASRPGLAGVPHYEQYV. The CDR3 DNA follows: TGTGCCAGCAGACCCGGACTAGCGGGAGTTCCCCACTACGAGCAGTACGTC.

V is TRBV7-8 and J is TRBJ2-7, with TRBD2 identical over 13 bases. With V trimmed by 5 bases and J by 2 bases, 3 bases remained unmatched. The germline gives CDR1 SGHVS, CDR2 FQNEAQ. CDR3 length: 15 amino acids. DNA of the CDR3: TGTGCCAGCAGCCTCGGGACTAGCGGGACCTACGAGCAGTACGTC. Residues: CASSLGTSGTYEQYV.

This chain links TRBV27 with TRBJ1-6, with D perhaps matching TRBD1 (6 bases). Germline loops: CDR1 MNHEY, CDR2 SMNVEV (reference sequence). The CDR3 has 17 residues. V was shortened by 5 bases and J by 6 bases, with 20 bases between the two germline ends. The CDR3 reads CASSPFRGLEGNSPLHF. CDR3 sequence (DNA): TGTGCCAGCAGTCCATTCAGGGGCCTCGAGGGTAATTCACCCCTCCACTTT.

The V call is TRBV10-3, the J call TRBJ2-6; D is possibly TRBD1 (5 bases). The ends were cut back, 0 bases at V and 2 bases at J, with 8 bases in the middle. Per germline, CDR1 ENHRY and CDR2 SYGVKD. There are 16 residues in the CDR3. CDR3 nucleotides: TGTGCCATCAGTGAGTCCCAGGGAACTGGGGCCAACGTCCTGACTTTC. It translates to CAISESQGTGANVLTF.

The genes are TRBV7-6 and TRBJ2-1; TRBD1 agrees at 10 bases. CDR1 SGHVS and CDR2 FNYEAQ come from the germline V gene. With 5 bases clipped from V and 6 bases from J, the junction kept 10 bases outside the gene matches. The CDR3 covers 16 residues. The DNA of the CDR3 is TGTGCCAGCAGCCCGAGTCGGACAGGGGGAGGCAATGAGCAGTTCTTC. This sequence encodes CASSPSRTGGGNEQFF.

The chain recombines TRBV29-1 with TRBJ1-2; a possible D gene is TRBD1 (5 bases). V shed 4 bases and J shed 8 bases, with 14 bases lying between them. The CDR3 extends over 12 amino acids. Germline lookup yields CDR1 SQVTM and CDR2 ANQGSEA. The CDR3, as DNA: TGCAGCGTTGGAGTGGGGCTTCAGGGCTACACCTTC. Protein sequence: CSVGVGLQGYTF.

This clone was counted a single time. The chain combines TRBV13 with TRBJ2-3, with 8 positions matching TRBD2. CDR1 PRHDT and CDR2 FYEKMQ come from the germline V gene (reference sequence). The CDR3 runs to 16 residues. Trimming cost V 5 bases and J 5 bases; bases outside gene matches: 12. The CDR3 loop reads CASSPRRAGGIDTQYF. DNA of the CDR3: TGTGCCAGCAGCCCCCGGAGGGCGGGAGGTATAGATACGCAGTATTTT.

The chain joins TRBV11-2 to TRBJ2-3; the D is unclear. With 0 bases removed from V and 4 bases from J, the gap between germline ends came to 8 bases. There are 14 residues in the CDR3. Germline V gives CDR1 SGHAT, CDR2 FQNNGV. CDR3 sequence reads: CASSLELAADTQYF. DNA for the CDR3: TGTGCCAGCAGCTTAGAGTTGGCGGCAGATACGCAGTATTTT.

The rearrangement joins TRBV7-2 to TRBJ2-3, with D hard to call. Germline V gene sequence: CDR1 SGHTA, CDR2 FQGNSA. The CDR3 runs 14 residues. V shed 3 bases and J shed 0 bases, with 7 bases lying between them. Here the CDR3 DNA reads TGTGCCAGCAGCTTCTGGCAGAGCACAGATACGCAGTATTTT. This gives the protein CASSFWQSTDTQYF.

J is TRBJ1-2 and V is TRBV29-1; D call uncertain. The CDR3 contains 13 residues. Germline CDR1 and CDR2: SQVTM and ANQGSEA. Trimming cost V 7 bases and J 1 base, with 13 bases left between them. The CDR3 loop reads CSGSKEDNYGYTF. The DNA of the CDR3 is TGCAGCGGTTCCAAAGAGGATAACTATGGCTACACCTTC.

The chain recombines TRBV30 with TRBJ1-1; 9 nucleotides agree with TRBD1. In germline, CDR1 is GTSNPN, CDR2 SVGIG (reference sequence). The CDR3 is made up of 16 amino acids. After removal of 1 base from V and 7 bases from J, the junction contained 13 bases not matched to a gene. CDR3 sequence (DNA): TGTGCCTGGAGTGCTGGACAGGGGCGTATCTTTGGTGAAGCTTTCTTT. Its protein is CAWSAGQGRIFGEAFF.

This chain uses TRBV27 with TRBJ1-4; weak D call: TRBD1 (5 bases). Trimming pared 3 bases from V and 0 bases from J, leaving 14 bases between. The CDR3 contains 17 residues. Germline V gene lookup returns CDR1 MNHEY and CDR2 SMNVEV (reference sequence). The chain's CDR3 is CASSFRQSPSTNEKLFF. CDR3 bases: TGTGCCAGCAGTTTCCGACAGAGTCCTTCAACTAATGAAAAACTGTTTTTT.

The CDR3 here is CASRGGTGTGFGKLFF. The CDR3 nucleotides are TGTGCCAGTAGGGGGGGAACCGGGACAGGGTTTGGAAAACTGTTTTTT. The genes are TRBV19 and TRBJ1-4; 9 positions agree with TRBD1. With V trimmed by 6 bases and J by 10 bases, 15 bases remained unmatched. The CDR3 extends over 16 amino acids. The germline CDR1 and CDR2 sequences are LNHDA and SQIVND (reference sequence). The entire variable domain, with the rest obtained from reference TRBV19 and TRBJ1-4, is as follows: DGGITQSPKYLFRKEGQNVTLSCEQNLNHDAMYWYRQDPGQGLRLIYYSQIVNDFQKGDIAEGYSVSREKKESFPLTVTSAQKNPTAFYLCASRGGTGTGFGKLFFGSGTQLSVL.

The chain has TRBV25-1 and TRBJ1-3; D unclear. V was trimmed by 2 bases and J by 4 bases, leaving 12 bases between them. There are 15 residues in the CDR3. Germline V lookup: CDR1 MGHDK, CDR2 SYGVNS. CDR3 loop: CASSEPGLIGNTIYF. The DNA for the CDR3 is TGTGCCAGCAGTGAACCGGGTTTGATAGGAAACACCATATATTTT.

The chain recombines TRBV15 with TRBJ2-3; tentative D call: TRBD1 (5 bases). V was cut by 0 bases and J by 7 bases, with 14 bases left in between. This CDR3 is 15 amino acids long. In germline, CDR1 is LNHNV, CDR2 YYDKDF (reference sequence). In nucleotides, the CDR3 is TGTGCCACCAGCAGAGATAGGGGATTTCCCAATACGCAGTATTTT. Protein product: CATSRDRGFPNTQYF.